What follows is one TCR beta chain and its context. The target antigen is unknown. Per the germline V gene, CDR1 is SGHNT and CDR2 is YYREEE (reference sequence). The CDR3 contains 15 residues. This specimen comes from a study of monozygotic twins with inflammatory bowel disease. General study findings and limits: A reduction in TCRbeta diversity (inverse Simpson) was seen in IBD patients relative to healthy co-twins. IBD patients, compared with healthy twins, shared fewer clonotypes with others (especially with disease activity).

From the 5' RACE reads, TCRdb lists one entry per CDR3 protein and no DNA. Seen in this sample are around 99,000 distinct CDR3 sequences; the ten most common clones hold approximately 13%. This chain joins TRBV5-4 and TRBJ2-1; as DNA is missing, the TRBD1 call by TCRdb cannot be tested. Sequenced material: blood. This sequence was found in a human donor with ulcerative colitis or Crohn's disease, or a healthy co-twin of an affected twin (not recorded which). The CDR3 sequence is CASSAGTGGLNEQFF.